This TCR beta chain was sequenced in a study of regulatory T cells in long-lasting Graves disease. Time point meaning: newly diagnosed GD, antithyroid drugs for less than 3 months. The TCR library was made from RNA extracted from PBMCs. CDR3 length equals 13 residues. Trimming cost V 4 bases and J 6 bases, with 10 bases left between them. There are many counts of this clonotype. CDR3 regions were amplified by Arm-PCR using iRepertoire HTBI primers to build TCR beta libraries. TCRdb re-analysed the multiplex PCR reads in MiXCR, keeping a single row per CDR3 protein. Of about 440,000 distinct CDR3 sequences detected, 14% to 15% appear once; the ten largest clones hold roughly 17%. These same data were also listed under a study on T cells in Graves' hyperthyroidism and ophthalmopathy. That work adds: A first-round RT-PCR of the TCR CDR3 used the HTBI primer set. Most clonotypes expanded in the thyroid (above 0.001) were also present in blood.

Sample: peripheral blood mononuclear cells (PBMCs), taken at new diagnosis, from a patient treated with antithyroid drugs. The chain combines TRBV12-3 or TRBV12-4 with TRBJ2-1, with D tentatively TRBD2 (5 bases). The clonotype comes from a woman aged 25 to 39 with Graves disease. The CDR3 protein is CASSSTGSNEQFF. As DNA, the CDR3 is TGTGCCAGCAGTTCCACGGGATCCAATGAGCAGTTCTTC.